Given below is one T cell receptor beta chain in context. This specimen comes from a study of T cell changes during pregnancy in multiple sclerosis. Germline assignment: CDR1 KGHSH and CDR2 LQKENI. V lost 5 bases, J lost 1 base, and 8 bases lay in between. CDR3 length: 13 amino acids. Measured with immunoSEQ multiplex PCR; TCRdb has only the in-frame clones, and not every one. The table records tens of thousands of clones, nearly 90% of them present only once. Here the sequenced sample was CD4+ T cells from peripheral blood mononuclear cells, taken in the first trimester of pregnancy. The J gene is TRBJ2-5, the V gene TRBV18; D uncertain. The sequence was collected from a female donor with multiple sclerosis, enrolled in a pregnancy study. The CDR3 nucleotides are TGTGCCAGCTCAGGTGGGCCCCAAGAGACCCAGTACTTC. Translation gives CASSGGPQETQYF.